This T cell receptor beta chain was identified during a study of CD8 T cells in ankylosing spondylitis. Study-wide findings and caveats: In ankylosing spondylitis blood, a motif of roughly eight highly homologous TCR beta variants appeared characteristic.

It was by quantitative 5'-RACE with molecular barcodes that TCR beta libraries were made. One entry per CDR3 protein results from TCRdb running MiXCR on the 5' RACE reads. The sample has some 39,000 distinct CDR3 sequences; approximately 9.9% are singletons. Comment on this clonotype: Its antigen is not known.

Sequenced: synovial fluid, either unsorted or a sorted T cell fraction (not recorded which). The TCR comes from a male donor with ankylosing spondylitis.

The CDR3, as DNA: TGCGCCAGCATCGACGTCCCGGGAAGAAGTGATCAGCCCCAGCATTTT. Its translation: CASIDVPGRSDQPQHF. This chain links TRBV5-1 with TRBJ1-5; D is undetermined. The CDR3 contains 16 residues. V gave up 6 bases and J gave up 5 bases, with 21 bases separating them. Per the germline V gene, CDR1 is SGHRS and CDR2 is YFSETQ.